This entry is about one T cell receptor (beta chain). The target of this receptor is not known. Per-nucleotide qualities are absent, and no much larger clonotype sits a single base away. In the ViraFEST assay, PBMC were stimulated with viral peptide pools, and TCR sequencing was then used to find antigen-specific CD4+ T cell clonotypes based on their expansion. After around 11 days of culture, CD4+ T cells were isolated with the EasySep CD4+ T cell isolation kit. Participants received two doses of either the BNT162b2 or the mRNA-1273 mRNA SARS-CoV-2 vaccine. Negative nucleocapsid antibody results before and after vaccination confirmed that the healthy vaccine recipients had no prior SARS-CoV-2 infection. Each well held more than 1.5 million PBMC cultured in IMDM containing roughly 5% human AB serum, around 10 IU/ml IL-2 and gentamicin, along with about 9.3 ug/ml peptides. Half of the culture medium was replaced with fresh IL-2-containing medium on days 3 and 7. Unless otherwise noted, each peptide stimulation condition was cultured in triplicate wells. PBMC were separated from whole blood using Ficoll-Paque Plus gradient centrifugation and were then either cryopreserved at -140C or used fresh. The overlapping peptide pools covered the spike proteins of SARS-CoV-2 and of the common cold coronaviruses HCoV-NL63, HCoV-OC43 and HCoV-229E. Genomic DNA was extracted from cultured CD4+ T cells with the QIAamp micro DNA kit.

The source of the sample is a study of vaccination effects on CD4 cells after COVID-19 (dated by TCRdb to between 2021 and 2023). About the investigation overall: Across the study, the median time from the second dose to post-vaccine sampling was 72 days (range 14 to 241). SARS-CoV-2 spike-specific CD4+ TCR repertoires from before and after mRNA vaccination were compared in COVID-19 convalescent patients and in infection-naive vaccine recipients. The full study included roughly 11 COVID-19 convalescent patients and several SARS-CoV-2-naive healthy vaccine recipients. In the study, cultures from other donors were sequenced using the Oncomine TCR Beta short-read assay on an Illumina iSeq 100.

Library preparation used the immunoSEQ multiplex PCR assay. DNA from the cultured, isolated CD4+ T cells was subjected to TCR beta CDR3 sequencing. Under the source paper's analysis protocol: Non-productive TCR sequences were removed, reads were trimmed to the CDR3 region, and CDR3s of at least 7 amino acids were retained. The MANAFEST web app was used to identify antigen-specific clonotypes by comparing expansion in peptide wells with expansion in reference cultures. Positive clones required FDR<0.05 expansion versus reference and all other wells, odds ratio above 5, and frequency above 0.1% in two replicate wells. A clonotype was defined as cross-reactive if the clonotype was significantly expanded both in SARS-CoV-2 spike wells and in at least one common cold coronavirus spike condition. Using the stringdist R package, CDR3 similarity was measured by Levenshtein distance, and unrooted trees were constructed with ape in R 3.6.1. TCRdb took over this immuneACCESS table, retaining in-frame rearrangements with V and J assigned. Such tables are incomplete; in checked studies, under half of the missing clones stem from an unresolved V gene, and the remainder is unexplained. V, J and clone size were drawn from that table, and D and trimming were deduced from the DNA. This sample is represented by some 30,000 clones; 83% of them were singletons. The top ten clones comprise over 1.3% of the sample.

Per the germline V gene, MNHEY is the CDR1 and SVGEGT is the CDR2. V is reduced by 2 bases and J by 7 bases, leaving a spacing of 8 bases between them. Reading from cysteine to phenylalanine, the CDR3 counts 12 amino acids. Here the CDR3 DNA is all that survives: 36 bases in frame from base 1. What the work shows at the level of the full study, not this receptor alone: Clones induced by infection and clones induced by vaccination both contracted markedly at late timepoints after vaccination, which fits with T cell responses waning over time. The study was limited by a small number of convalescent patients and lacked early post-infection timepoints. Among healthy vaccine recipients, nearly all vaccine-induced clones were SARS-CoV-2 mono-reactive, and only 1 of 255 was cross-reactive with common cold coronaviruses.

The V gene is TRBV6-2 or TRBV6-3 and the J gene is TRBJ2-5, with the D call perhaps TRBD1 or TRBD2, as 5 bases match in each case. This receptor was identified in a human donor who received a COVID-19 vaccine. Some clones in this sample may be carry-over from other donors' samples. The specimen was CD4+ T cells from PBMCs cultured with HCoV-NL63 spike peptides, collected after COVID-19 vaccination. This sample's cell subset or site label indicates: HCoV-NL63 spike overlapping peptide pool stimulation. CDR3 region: CASSYRDGTQYF. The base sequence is TGTGCCAGCAGTTACAGGGACGGGACCCAGTACTTC.